This T cell receptor (beta chain) comes out of a study of blood T cell repertoires in COVID-19. Whole-study context: Acute-phase and convalescent COVID-19 samples originated in the United States, Italy and Spain. T cells, B-cell-depleted T cells, or PBMCs provided the cDNA or gDNA that served as material.

Under the authors' procedure: Quantification of nucleated cells was approximated via reference gene primer amplification. Only in-frame clones appear in the TCRdb table, and some are missing; sequencing was by immunoSEQ multiplex PCR. Clonal size and the V and J genes are those of that table, whereas D and trimming came from the DNA. Seen here are more than 350,000 clones, roughly 86% observed once, and the top ten hold 8% to 13%. Germline CDR1 reads MNHEY; CDR2 reads SVGEGT. This CDR3 has 15 residues. Trimming left V 5 bases short and J 3 bases short, with 17 bases between. Those enrolled in Seattle joined during active infection and were followed longitudinally afterward.

The chain uses TRBV6-2 or TRBV6-3 and TRBJ2-7, with a tentative D call TRBD1 (5 bases). This clonotype was sampled from a woman aged 25 to 39 with COVID-19, enrolled during active disease. The sample taken for sequencing was peripheral blood. In DNA form, the CDR3 reads TGTGCCAGCAGTCCCCCCTGGGGCCTTGGCTACGAGCAGTACTTC. Amino acids: CASSPPWGLGYEQYF.